One sample yielded the 32 T cell receptor beta chains listed below, sequenced in a study of OX40 agonist ivuxolimab in advanced cancers. Repertoires were generated with immunoSEQ multiplex PCR, while TCRdb's copy carries only in-frame clones and drops some. Among more than 55,000 clones listed, roughly 88% were seen once. Here the sequenced sample was CD4+ or CD8+ T cells sorted from blood, taken in a trial of the OX40 agonist ivuxolimab. The receptors stem from an adult with an advanced solid tumor such as melanoma, head and neck, liver or kidney cancer.

This chain uses TRBV5-1 with TRBJ2-3; a weak D match, TRBD1 (6 bases). This CDR3 spans 14 amino acids. V was trimmed by 7 bases and J by 4 bases, leaving 16 bases between them. Germline-derived CDR1 and CDR2 are SGHRS and YFSETQ. The CDR3, as DNA: TGCGCCAGCTGGGGGCGAGGGGCAGCAGATACGCAGTATTTT. Translation gives CASWGRGAADTQYF.

As for this clone: One end of the junction varies from germline; a read error may be responsible. The chain recombines TRBV7-7 with TRBJ1-4; 8 positions agree with TRBD1. This CDR3 region has 13 residues. The germline gives CDR1 SSHAT, CDR2 FNYEAQ (reference sequence). CDR3 loop: CASSRDRNEKLFF. CDR3 sequence (DNA): TGTGCTAGCAGCCGGGACAGGAATGAAAAACTGTTTTTT. Drawing the rest from reference TRBV7-7 and TRBJ1-4, the complete variable domain is GAGVSQSPRYKVTKRGQDVTLRCDPISSHATLYWYQQALGQGPEFLTYFNYEAQPDKSGLPSDRFSAERPEGSISTLTIQRTEQRDSAMYRCASSRDRNEKLFFGSGTQLSVL.

In nucleotides, the CDR3 is TGTGCCAGCAGTCTCGGACGGCGCTCTGGAAACACCATATATTTT. Amino acids: CASSLGRRSGNTIYF. The rearrangement uses TRBV28 and TRBJ1-3; D gene uncertain. Germline CDR1 and CDR2: MDHEN and SYDVKM. The V end lost 5 bases, the J end lost 0 bases, and 11 bases lay between the germline ends. The CDR3 runs to 15 residues.

This clone was counted between two and nine times. This chain uses TRBV19 with TRBJ2-3; 7 bases map to TRBD2. The CDR3 sequence is 14 residues long. The V gene's germline CDR1 is LNHDA and CDR2 SQIVND (reference sequence). V lost 6 bases to trimming and J lost 2 bases; unmatched junction nucleotides: 5. The chain's CDR3 is CASSEAGPTDTQYF. CDR3 bases: TGTGCCAGTAGCGAAGCGGGGCCCACAGATACGCAGTATTTT.

Note on this clone: The junction departs from germline at one end; a sequencing error may be responsible. The genes are TRBV7-2 and TRBJ2-1; 8 positions match TRBD1. The CDR3 has 15 amino acids. Germline CDR1 reads SGHTA; CDR2 reads FQGNSA. CDR3 bases: TGTGCCAGCAGCTTAACCCAGGGGGCGCGGAATGAGCAGCTCTTC. It translates to CASSLTQGARNEQLF.

V gene TRBV6-5 combines with J gene TRBJ1-2; D call uncertain. The CDR3 is made up of 13 amino acids. Looked up from germline, CDR1 is MNHEY and CDR2 is SVGAGI. V lost 6 bases and J lost 7, with 15 bases in between. The CDR3 region is CASSYQEMSGYTF. CDR3 DNA: TGTGCCAGCAGCTACCAGGAAATGAGTGGCTACACCTTC.

In its sample, this clone was seen once. The genes are TRBV29-1 and TRBJ2-6, with 8 positions matching TRBD2. Trimming cost V 2 bases and J 2 bases; bases outside gene matches: 5. The CDR3 consists of 16 residues. Looked up from germline, CDR1 is SQVTM and CDR2 is ANQGSEA. The DNA of the CDR3 is TGCAGCGTTGAAATCACGGGGGGGCCTGGGGCCAACGTCCTGACTTTC. This codes for CSVEITGGPGANVLTF.

The J gene is TRBJ1-6, the V gene TRBV30; no clear D gene. Germline values: CDR1 GTSNPN, CDR2 SVGIG (reference sequence). V gave up 7 bases and J gave up 0 bases, with 13 bases separating them. The CDR3 spans 15 residues. CDR3 region: CASKKGSSYNSPLHF. DNA for the CDR3: TGTGCCTCTAAGAAAGGGAGCTCCTATAATTCACCCCTCCACTTT.

The V gene is TRBV28, the J gene TRBJ1-1; 7 positions match TRBD1. Unmatched junction bases numbered 8, after V lost 1 base and J lost 0 bases. In germline, CDR1 is MDHEN, CDR2 SYDVKM. The CDR3 consists of 17 residues. The CDR3 spells CASSLYPGQRLNTEAFF. The CDR3 bases are TGTGCCAGCAGTTTATATCCGGGACAGCGATTGAACACTGAAGCTTTCTTT.

There are a few counts of this clone. The chain couples TRBV20-1 to TRBJ2-5; D call uncertain. Per the germline V gene, CDR1 is DFQATT and CDR2 is SNEGSKA (reference sequence). This CDR3 is 11 amino acids long. Trimming shortened V by 6 bases and J by 0 bases, and 5 bases separated the two germline ends. This chain's CDR3 is CSARHQETQYF. CDR3 coding DNA: TGCAGTGCCCGCCACCAAGAGACCCAGTACTTC.

The gene calls are TRBV18 and TRBJ2-1, with no clear D. V was cut by 3 bases and J by 3 bases, with 12 bases left in between. CDR3 length equals 15 residues. CDR1 KGHSH and CDR2 LQKENI come from the germline V gene. CDR3 nucleotides: TGTGCCAGCTCACCGGAACCAACCTTCTACAATGAGCAGTTCTTC. The encoded protein is CASSPEPTFYNEQFF.

The chain links TRBV9 to TRBJ1-2, with 7 bases identical to TRBD1. The CDR3 extends over 15 amino acids. After removal of 4 bases from V and 0 bases from J, the junction contained 6 bases not matched to a gene. CDR1 is SGDLS, CDR2 YYNGEE, per germline. DNA for the CDR3: TGTGCCAGCAGCTCTCAGGACAGGCCTAACTATGGCTACACCTTC. Protein: CASSSQDRPNYGYTF.

The CDR3 region has the DNA TGTGCCAGCAGTCCTCGACAGGGGTCAGCTCGGACCCAGCATTTT. Translation gives CASSPRQGSARTQHF. The rearrangement links TRBV27 to TRBJ1-5; 8 positions match TRBD1. V shed 5 bases and J 11 bases; nucleotides not matched to a gene: 14. The CDR3 extends over 15 amino acids. Germline V gives CDR1 MNHEY, CDR2 SMNVEV (reference sequence).

The chain carries TRBV19 and TRBJ2-3, with 11 bases matching TRBD2. The V and J ends lost 4 bases and 6 bases, in that order; junction bases with no gene match: 15. The CDR3 runs to 18 residues. Germline values: CDR1 LNHDA, CDR2 SQIVND (reference sequence). As DNA, the CDR3 is TGTGCCAGTAGTAAAGAGTCCGGGACTAGCGGACTCCTGGATACGCAGTATTTT. It is translated as CASSKESGTSGLLDTQYF.

The J gene is TRBJ2-5, the V gene TRBV14; the D is unclear. The germline gives CDR1 SGHDN, CDR2 FVKESK. V shed 5 bases and J shed 1 base, with 5 bases lying between them. This CDR3 region has 12 residues. CDR3 amino acids: CASSARQETQYF. The CDR3, as DNA: TGTGCCAGCAGCGCCCGCCAAGAGACCCAGTACTTC.

The rearrangement joins TRBV18 to TRBJ1-3; 7 nucleotides match TRBD1. Trimming took 3 bases from V and 0 from J; bases not matched to a gene: 11. The CDR3 runs 18 residues. CDR1 KGHSH and CDR2 LQKENI come from the germline V gene. In DNA form, the CDR3 reads TGTGCCAGCTCACCCTTCGACCGGGACAGCGGCTCTGGAAACACCATATATTTT. It yields the protein CASSPFDRDSGSGNTIYF.

The chain joins TRBV29-1 to TRBJ2-7; D tentatively fits TRBD1 or TRBD2 (5 bases each). Germline CDR1 and CDR2: SQVTM and ANQGSEA. The CDR3 loop spans 14 amino acids. The V and J ends lost 1 base and 3 bases respectively, with 13 bases between them. CDR3 sequence reads: CSVEAPGRHYEQYF. The CDR3, as DNA: TGCAGCGTTGAAGCTCCGGGACGACACTACGAGCAGTACTTC.

This clone was observed a few times. V usage is TRBV6-4 and J usage is TRBJ2-7, with TRBD2 matching 9 bases. The CDR3 has 14 amino acids. With 2 bases clipped from V and 9 bases from J, the junction kept 8 bases outside the gene matches. Germline values: CDR1 MRHNA, CDR2 SNTAGT. CDR3 protein: CASSDGGGGARQYF. The CDR3 nucleotides read TGTGCCAGCAGTGACGGAGGCGGGGGGGCAAGGCAGTACTTC.

The chain carries TRBV28 and TRBJ1-5, with TRBD1 as a possible D gene (6 bases). V shed 7 bases and J shed 0 bases, with 25 bases lying between them. The germline V gene encodes CDR1 MDHEN and CDR2 SYDVKM. The CDR3 is made up of 19 amino acids. The CDR3 loop is CASIIGGAGAGDSNQPQHF. CDR3 coding DNA: TGTGCCAGCATCATAGGGGGGGCAGGGGCCGGAGATAGCAATCAGCCCCAGCATTTT. The entire variable domain, with the rest obtained from reference TRBV28 and TRBJ1-5, is as follows: DVKVTQSSRYLVKRTGEKVFLECVQDMDHENMFWYRQDPGLGLRLIYFSYDVKMKEKGDIPEGYSVSREKKERFSLILESASTNQTSMYLCASIIGGAGAGDSNQPQHFGDGTRLSIL.

The chain carries TRBV28 and TRBJ1-4; tentatively, D is TRBD1 (6 bases). Per the germline V gene, CDR1 is MDHEN and CDR2 is SYDVKM. The length of the CDR3 is 17 residues. Trimming left V 5 bases short and J 1 base short, with 17 bases between. The CDR3 bases are TGTGCCAGCAGTCCGAACAGCAGGGGAAGAACTAATGAAAAACTGTTTTTT. Its protein is CASSPNSRGRTNEKLFF.

This chain connects TRBV19 to TRBJ2-2; D is undetermined. This CDR3 comprises 14 residues. The germline V gene encodes CDR1 LNHDA and CDR2 SQIVND (reference sequence). The V gene lost 1 base and the J gene lost 1 base, with 4 bases spanning the gap. The CDR3 nucleotides read TGTGCCAGTAGTATAGCAGGGAACACCGGGGAGCTGTTTTTT. This encodes CASSIAGNTGELFF.

The V gene is TRBV7-8, the J gene TRBJ2-2; the D gene could be TRBD1 or TRBD2 (6 bases each). V lost 3 bases, J lost 3 bases, and 14 bases lay in between. The CDR3 length is 16 residues. In germline, CDR1 is SGHVS, CDR2 FQNEAQ. CDR3 coding DNA: TGTGCCAGCAGCTTCCTCGGGGGCAGGGACACCGGGGAGCTGTTTTTT. This sequence encodes CASSFLGGRDTGELFF.

The genes are TRBV7-2 and TRBJ2-1; TRBD2 aligns across 8 bases. CDR1 and CDR2 from the germline V gene are SGHTA and FQGNSA. V trimming: 3 bases; J trimming: 0 bases; junction bases outside the gene matches: 4. The CDR3 extends over 16 amino acids. As DNA, the CDR3 is TGTGCCAGCAGCTTTTACAGCGGGAGCTCCTACAATGAGCAGTTCTTC. Protein: CASSFYSGSSYNEQFF.

This clone has only one observation. The chain employs TRBV6-5 and TRBJ2-1, with a weak D call TRBD1 (6 bases). From germline, CDR1 is MNHEY and CDR2 SVGAGI. The CDR3 is made up of 12 amino acids. Trimming took off 5 bases at V and 9 bases at J, with 11 bases between the two ends. The CDR3: CASSNRVGEQFF. The CDR3 nucleotides are TGTGCCAGCAGTAACAGGGTAGGTGAGCAGTTCTTC.

The rearrangement uses TRBV9 and TRBJ2-1; possibly TRBD1 for D (5 bases). CDR3 length: 15 residues. Per the germline V gene, CDR1 is SGDLS and CDR2 is YYNGEE. V shed 2 bases and J shed 6 bases, with 15 bases lying between them. As DNA, the CDR3 is TGTGCCAGCAGCGTGGGGCTAGTGGGCGGCAATGAGCAGTTCTTC. This translates into CASSVGLVGGNEQFF.

The rearrangement joins TRBV5-1 to TRBJ1-4; D not resolved. This CDR3 has 15 amino acids. The ends were cut back, 4 bases at V and 5 bases at J, with 15 bases in the middle. The germline gives CDR1 SGHRS, CDR2 YFSETQ. CDR3 protein: CASSPGWGSNEKLFF. In DNA, the CDR3 is TGCGCCAGCAGCCCCGGATGGGGATCGAATGAAAAACTGTTTTTT.

The V and J genes are TRBV28 and TRBJ2-7; weak D call: TRBD1 (5 bases). Germline V gene lookup returns CDR1 MDHEN and CDR2 SYDVKM. The CDR3 is 12 amino acids. V lost 2 bases to trimming and J lost 4 bases, with 6 bases between them. DNA for the CDR3: TGTGCCAGCAGTTTACAGGGTTACGAGCAGTACTTC. Residues: CASSLQGYEQYF.

This clone appeared a single time. The chain links TRBV7-2 to TRBJ1-1; D unclear. Trimming cost V 2 bases and J 4 bases, with 11 bases left between them. Germline values: CDR1 SGHTA, CDR2 FQGNSA. The CDR3 loop spans 14 amino acids. The CDR3 spells CASSLNRRRTEAFF. The CDR3 region has the DNA TGTGCCAGCAGCTTAAATCGACGCCGCACTGAAGCTTTCTTT.

This chain uses TRBV2 with TRBJ1-1; D gene ambiguous. This CDR3 spans 13 amino acids. The germline CDR1 and CDR2 sequences are SNHLY and FYNNEI. Trimming shortened V by 6 bases and J by 5 bases, and 13 bases separated the two germline ends. The CDR3 sequence: CASSDFRGTEAFF. DNA for the CDR3: TGTGCCAGCAGCGACTTCCGGGGTACTGAAGCTTTCTTT.

This rearrangement joins TRBV10-3 to TRBJ1-2; 7 positions agree with TRBD1. The CDR3 has 13 amino acids. CDR1 is ENHRY, CDR2 SYGVKD, per germline. V was clipped by 8 bases and J by 2 bases; unmatched bases: 5. For the CDR3, the DNA is TGTGCCATCCAGCAGGGGGGGAACTATGGCTACACCTTC. Amino acids: CAIQQGGNYGYTF.

This chain uses TRBV19 with TRBJ1-1; D is ambiguous. CDR3 length: 11 residues. Trimming pared 3 bases from V and 4 bases from J, leaving 3 bases between. Germline V gene data show CDR1 as LNHDA and CDR2 as SQIVND (reference sequence). CDR3 amino acids: CASSIGTEAFF. CDR3 coding DNA: TGTGCCAGTAGTATTGGCACTGAAGCTTTCTTT.

The CDR3 is CASSVAVLDPDTQYF. The CDR3 bases are TGTGCCAGCAGCGTTGCAGTGTTGGACCCAGATACGCAGTATTTT. This chain uses TRBV13 with TRBJ2-3; D ambiguous. The CDR3 is 15 amino acids. CDR1 and CDR2 from the germline V gene are PRHDT and FYEKMQ (reference sequence). Trimming left V 5 bases short and J 4 bases short, with 16 bases between.